These 27 T cell receptor beta chains were all obtained from the same sample, sequenced in a study of CD8 T cells in Susac syndrome. Reverse transcription used about 0.45 to 1 ug RNA and random hexamers. TCRdb reprocessed the immunoSEQ multiplex PCR reads with MiXCR, giving one entry per CDR3 protein. The sample has about 300,000 distinct CDR3 sequences, approximately 85% seen once. The sequenced material came from CD8+ T cells from PBMCs. The receptors originated from a human donor with multiple sclerosis.

The chain combines TRBV5-6 with TRBJ2-7, with D possibly being TRBD1 (6 bases). Between the trimmed V and J ends, which lost 4 bases and 3 bases, there was a span of 14 bases. The CDR3 sequence is 14 residues long. From germline, CDR1 is SGHDT and CDR2 YYEEEE. CDR3 region: CASSEWGPLYEQYF. CDR3 bases: TGTGCCAGCAGCGAGTGGGGGCCCCTCTACGAGCAGTACTTC.

This clonotype has just a few counts. The chain combines TRBV9 with TRBJ2-2; 9 nucleotides line up with TRBD2. The CDR3 length is 15 residues. Germline V lookup: CDR1 SGDLS, CDR2 YYNGEE. Losses at the gene ends were 0 bases for V and 5 bases for J; bases not matched to a gene: 2. CDR3 loop: CASSVGLAGTGELFF. DNA of the CDR3: TGTGCCAGCAGCGTAGGGCTAGCGGGGACCGGGGAGCTGTTTTTT.

The gene calls are TRBV28 and TRBJ1-1; 7 positions agree with TRBD1. Germline-derived CDR1 and CDR2 are MDHEN and SYDVKM. CDR3 length: 14 residues. Germline trimming cut 6 bases from V and 5 bases from J; bases unmatched to any gene: 9. The CDR3 spells CASSLTGAQTEAFF. The CDR3 DNA is TGTGCCAGCAGCCTTACAGGGGCCCAAACTGAAGCTTTCTTT.

The genes are TRBV15 and TRBJ2-5; D perhaps matches TRBD1 (6 bases). The V end was cut by 0 bases, the J end by 2 bases, with 19 bases between. CDR1 and CDR2 from the germline V gene are LNHNV and YYDKDF (reference sequence). The CDR3 has 18 amino acids. CDR3 protein: CATSRDRTSLGAQETQYF. CDR3 in DNA: TGTGCCACCAGCAGAGATCGGACCTCCCTGGGGGCGCAAGAGACCCAGTACTTC.

The V gene is TRBV7-8, the J gene TRBJ2-7, with a tentative D call TRBD2 (6 bases). Germline V gives CDR1 SGHVS, CDR2 FQNEAQ. The V gene lost 1 base and the J gene lost 2 bases, with 12 bases spanning the gap. The CDR3 covers 15 residues. CDR3 sequence: CASSLDGGNTYEQYF. In DNA, the CDR3 is TGTGCCAGCAGCTTAGATGGCGGGAACACCTACGAGCAGTACTTC.

The sample holds a few counts of this clonotype. The chain recombines TRBV7-6 with TRBJ2-7, with 10 bases fitting TRBD2. The V segment lost 1 base and the J segment 4 bases; nucleotides outside the gene matches: 13. The CDR3 length is 18 residues. Germline V lookup: CDR1 SGHVS, CDR2 FNYEAQ. The CDR3 DNA is TGTGCCAGCAGCTTAGAGGCTAGCGGGAGTGTTTCCACTTACGAGCAGTACTTC. Residues: CASSLEASGSVSTYEQYF.

The J gene is TRBJ2-1, the V gene TRBV4-3; D not certain. CDR1 and CDR2 (germline): LGHNA, YSLEER. V lost 4 bases to trimming and J lost 0 bases, with 10 bases between them. The CDR3 loop spans 15 amino acids. The CDR3 bases are TGCGCCAGCAGCCGAGCGCTTAGCTCCTACAATGAGCAGTTCTTC. Its protein product is CASSRALSSYNEQFF.

The CDR3 loop is CASSPGTGGGYNEQFF. The CDR3 nucleotides read TGTGCCAGCAGTCCAGGGACTGGCGGGGGGTACAATGAGCAGTTCTTC. The gene calls are TRBV27 and TRBJ2-1; 8 nucleotides line up with TRBD2. The V and J ends lost 5 bases and 4 bases, in that order; junction bases with no gene match: 10. The CDR3 is 16 amino acids. Germline V gene data show CDR1 as MNHEY and CDR2 as SMNVEV (reference sequence).

The chain is built from TRBV20-1 and TRBJ2-7; D is unresolved. The germline V and J ends were trimmed by 0 bases and 1 base, with 10 bases remaining between them. From germline, CDR1 is DFQATT and CDR2 SNEGSKA (reference sequence). The CDR3 is 14 amino acids. Here the CDR3 reads CSARDQRASYEQYF. CDR3 coding DNA: TGCAGTGCTAGAGATCAGAGAGCGTCCTACGAGCAGTACTTC.

This chain uses TRBV27 with TRBJ1-2; D call uncertain. Germline loops: CDR1 MNHEY, CDR2 SMNVEV (reference sequence). The CDR3 loop spans 13 amino acids. Trimming removed 3 bases at V and 6 bases at J, with 11 bases between. In DNA, the CDR3 is TGTGCCAGCAGTTTTCAATCCGGGGATGGCTACACCTTC. Protein sequence: CASSFQSGDGYTF.

The chain uses TRBV29-1 and TRBJ2-7; no definite D call. Germline values: CDR1 SQVTM, CDR2 ANQGSEA. V was pared by 0 bases and J by 2 bases, with 2 bases between. CDR3 length equals 11 residues. CDR3 bases: TGCAGCGTTGAAGATACCTACGAGCAGTACTTC. This sequence encodes CSVEDTYEQYF.

The J gene is TRBJ2-2, the V gene TRBV24-1; tentatively, D is TRBD1 (5 bases). Germline V lookup: CDR1 KGHDR, CDR2 SFDVKD. Between the trimmed V and J ends, which lost 3 bases and 1 base, there was a span of 11 bases. This CDR3 comprises 16 residues. The CDR3 region is CATSDPDSMNTGELFF. Here the CDR3 DNA reads TGTGCCACCAGTGATCCTGACAGTATGAACACCGGGGAGCTGTTTTTT.

The chain links TRBV11-2 to TRBJ2-1; D not resolved. V lost 3 bases and J 12 bases, leaving 9 bases between the germline ends. Germline V CDR1 and CDR2: SGHAT, FQNNGV. The CDR3 sequence is 11 residues long. The CDR3 nucleotides read TGTGCCAGCAGCTTCGCTTTAGGGCAGTTCTTC. Amino acid sequence: CASSFALGQFF.

The CDR3 is CASSYSPGPTYEQYF. CDR3 nucleotides: TGTGCCAGCAGTTACTCTCCGGGACCGACCTACGAGCAGTACTTC. The chain employs TRBV6-5 and TRBJ2-7; D possibly uses TRBD1 or TRBD2 (5 bases each). Germline V gene lookup returns CDR1 MNHEY and CDR2 SVGAGI. V was clipped by 0 bases and J by 2 bases, with 11 bases between them. The CDR3 totals 15 residues.

This rearrangement joins TRBV7-8 to TRBJ2-1; D ambiguous. Germline CDR1 is SGHVS and CDR2 is FQNEAQ. The CDR3 length is 15 residues. Between the trimmed V and J ends, which lost 1 base and 3 bases, there was a span of 10 bases. The CDR3 is CASSLGQAIYNEQFF. CDR3 nucleotides: TGTGCCAGCAGCTTAGGCCAGGCAATCTACAATGAGCAGTTCTTC.

The chain employs TRBV28 and TRBJ1-5; D is possibly TRBD1 (6 bases). The V gene lost 5 bases and the J gene lost 3 bases, with 11 bases spanning the gap. Looked up from germline, CDR1 is MDHEN and CDR2 is SYDVKM. The CDR3 has 14 residues. CDR3 in amino acids: CASSTTGNNQPQHF. Here the CDR3 DNA reads TGTGCCAGCAGTACTACAGGGAACAATCAGCCCCAGCATTTT. Full variable domain (missing parts from reference TRBV28 and TRBJ1-5): DVKVTQSSRYLVKRTGEKVFLECVQDMDHENMFWYRQDPGLGLRLIYFSYDVKMKEKGDIPEGYSVSREKKERFSLILESASTNQTSMYLCASSTTGNNQPQHFGDGTRLSIL.

This chain connects TRBV5-4 to TRBJ1-1, with TRBD1 as a possible D gene (5 bases). V was cut by 1 base and J by 4 bases, with 11 bases left in between. The germline V gene has CDR1 SGHNT and CDR2 YYREEE (reference sequence). The CDR3 is 14 amino acids. DNA for the CDR3: TGTGCCAGCAGCTTGATGGGGGGAGTCACTGAAGCTTTCTTT. This sequence encodes CASSLMGGVTEAFF.

J is TRBJ1-2 and V is TRBV20-1, with TRBD1 as a possible D gene (6 bases). The CDR3 contains 14 residues. Per germline, CDR1 DFQATT and CDR2 SNEGSKA (reference sequence). Deletions cut 1 base from V and 3 bases from J, with 12 bases between. The CDR3 spells CSARVGGADYGYTF. DNA of the CDR3: TGCAGTGCTAGAGTAGGGGGTGCGGACTATGGCTACACCTTC.

The sample holds one count of this clonotype. This chain uses TRBV27 with TRBJ2-2; D is unclear. Germline lookup yields CDR1 MNHEY and CDR2 SMNVEV (reference sequence). The CDR3 covers 12 residues. With 3 bases removed from V and 6 bases from J, the gap between germline ends came to 5 bases. The CDR3 reads CASSLIAGELFF. Written as DNA, the CDR3 is TGTGCCAGCAGTTTGATTGCCGGGGAGCTGTTTTTT.

Here the CDR3 reads CASSDRSGLASTDTQYF. The DNA of the CDR3 is TGTGCCAGCAGCGACAGAAGCGGACTAGCTAGCACAGATACGCAGTATTTT. V usage is TRBV7-9 and J usage is TRBJ2-3; 8 nucleotides align to TRBD2. Germline CDR1 and CDR2: SEHNR and FQNEAQ (reference sequence). V dropped 5 bases and J dropped 0; count of bases not matched to a gene: 10. The CDR3 is 17 residues long.

This rearrangement joins TRBV28 to TRBJ2-7; no definite D call. Trimming removed 1 base from V and 3 bases from J, with 13 bases in between. CDR3 length equals 15 residues. In germline, CDR1 is MDHEN, CDR2 SYDVKM. CDR3 in amino acids: CASSLSLSRVYEQYF. The CDR3 nucleotides are TGTGCCAGCAGTTTATCCCTGTCGAGAGTCTACGAGCAGTACTTC.

The J gene is TRBJ2-1, the V gene TRBV5-4, with TRBD2 matching over 11 bases. The CDR3 has 14 residues. Trimming removed 9 bases from V and 1 base from J; junction bases left unmatched: 3. Looked up from germline, CDR1 is SGHNT and CDR2 is YYREEE (reference sequence). This CDR3 is CATGTSGSYNEQFF. The CDR3 coding sequence is TGTGCCACCGGGACTAGCGGATCCTACAATGAGCAGTTCTTC. The full variable domain, with the rest looked up from reference TRBV5-4 and TRBJ2-1, is ETGVTQSPTHLIKTRGQQVTLRCSSQSGHNTVSWYQQALGQGPQFIFQYYREEENGRGNFPPRFSGLQFPNYSSELNVNALELDDSALYLCATGTSGSYNEQFFGPGTRLTVL.

V is TRBV19 and J is TRBJ2-1; perhaps D is TRBD1 or TRBD2 (5 bases each). Germline V gene lookup returns CDR1 LNHDA and CDR2 SQIVND (reference sequence). Trimming shortened V by 3 bases and J by 3 bases, and 12 bases separated the two germline ends. This CDR3 spans 15 amino acids. CDR3 DNA sequence: TGTGCCAGTAGTATGGGACCACAGATCTACAATGAGCAGTTCTTC. Translation: CASSMGPQIYNEQFF.

The gene calls are TRBV10-3 and TRBJ2-2; no reliable D call. Germline lookup yields CDR1 ENHRY and CDR2 SYGVKD. Trimming stripped 3 bases from V and 6 bases from J, with 14 bases between. The length of the CDR3 is 15 residues. CDR3 protein: CAISEDGSVPGELFF. For the CDR3, the DNA is TGTGCCATCAGTGAAGACGGTTCGGTTCCCGGGGAGCTGTTTTTT.

The V gene is TRBV28, the J gene TRBJ2-1; no clear D. The CDR3 contains 12 residues. CDR1 MDHEN and CDR2 SYDVKM come from the germline V gene. V lost 5 bases and J 8 bases, leaving 10 bases between the germline ends. The CDR3 here is CASSPAGDEQFF. Here the CDR3 DNA reads TGTGCCAGCAGTCCCGCTGGAGATGAGCAGTTCTTC.

The chain recombines TRBV27 with TRBJ2-7; 7 bases agree with TRBD1. J was trimmed by 2 bases and V by 3 bases; bases with no gene match: 10. Germline CDR1 reads MNHEY; CDR2 reads SMNVEV (reference sequence). The CDR3 totals 16 residues. CDR3 coding DNA: TGTGCCAGCAGTTTTACAGGGGTTATGGGTCCCTACGAGCAGTACTTC. Its translation: CASSFTGVMGPYEQYF.

J is TRBJ1-2 and V is TRBV29-1; tentatively, D is TRBD1 (6 bases). Germline assignment: CDR1 SQVTM and CDR2 ANQGSEA. The CDR3 contains 15 residues. The V end lost 6 bases, the J end lost 6 bases, and 23 bases lay between the germline ends. The CDR3 sequence: CSVSSSRGTGDGYTF. The CDR3 DNA reads as TGCAGCGTCAGTTCATCCAGGGGCACGGGTGATGGCTACACCTTC.